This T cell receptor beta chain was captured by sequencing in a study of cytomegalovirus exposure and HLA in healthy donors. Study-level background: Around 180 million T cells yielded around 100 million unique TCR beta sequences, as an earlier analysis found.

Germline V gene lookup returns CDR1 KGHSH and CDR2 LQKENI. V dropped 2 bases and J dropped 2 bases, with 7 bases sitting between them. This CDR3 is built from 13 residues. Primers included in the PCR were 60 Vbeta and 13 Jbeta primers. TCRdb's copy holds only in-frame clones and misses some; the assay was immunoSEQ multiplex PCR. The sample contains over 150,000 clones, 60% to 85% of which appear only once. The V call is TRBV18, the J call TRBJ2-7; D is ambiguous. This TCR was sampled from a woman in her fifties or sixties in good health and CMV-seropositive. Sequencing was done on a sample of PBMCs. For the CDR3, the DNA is TGTGCCAGCTCACCAAGTCAGACCTACGAGCAGTACTTC. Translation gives CASSPSQTYEQYF.